This record looks at one TCR beta chain sequence and its context. No antigen is known for it. Treatment here: roughly 19 received Ad26.COV2.S at low or high dose, single or two shots; roughly five received placebo; per-sample allocation not given. The samples were gathered on day 63 after the first injection of vaccine or placebo. This sample is part of a study of Ad26.COV2.S vaccination and SARS-CoV-2 variants. In the study overall: The Ad26.COV2.S arm of the COV1001 trial was where the donor was placed. Overall study findings and caveats: In TCR breadth and depth analyses, total T cell responses may have been underestimated.

Clones were read by immunoSEQ multiplex PCR, and TCRdb kept only the in-frame ones, dropping some. The sample carries roughly 350,000 clones, approximately 86% recorded once. The CDR3 loop spans 18 amino acids. Germline loops: CDR1 SEHNR, CDR2 FQNEAQ (reference sequence). V lost 3 bases, J lost 2 bases, and 21 bases lay in between. The sequencing here drew on peripheral blood, taken in a trial of Ad26.COV2.S vaccine versus placebo. This TCR was sampled from a person aged 18-60 years who received the Ad26.COV2.S COVID-19 vaccine or a placebo. The chain joins TRBV7-9 to TRBJ2-3; D is possibly TRBD1 or TRBD2 (5 bases each). The CDR3 region has the DNA TGTGCCAGCAGCTTGGGAGAAGGGACGGAACTTCTCACAGATACGCAGTATTTT. It specifies CASSLGEGTELLTDTQYF.